One sample yielded the 11 T cell receptor beta chains listed below, sequenced in a study of blood T cell repertoires in COVID-19. Some clones are missing from TCRdb's copy, which holds only in-frame ones; the method was immunoSEQ multiplex PCR. The data contain about 180,000 clones, 84% of them singletons. Specimen: PBMCs or T cells enriched from blood (not recorded which). Receptors were obtained from a man aged 50 to 59 who had recovered from COVID-19.

The chain employs TRBV19 and TRBJ1-1; unclear D gene. Between the trimmed V and J ends, which lost 6 bases and 2 bases, there was a span of 10 bases. CDR3 size: 13 residues. Germline CDR1 reads LNHDA; CDR2 reads SQIVND (reference sequence). This chain's CDR3 is CASSLRHNTEAFF. CDR3 DNA sequence: TGTGCCAGTAGCCTCCGACACAACACTGAAGCTTTCTTT.

The rearrangement joins TRBV18 to TRBJ2-1; TRBD2 might be the D (6 bases). CDR1 and CDR2 from the germline V gene are KGHSH and LQKENI. The CDR3 loop spans 11 amino acids. V lost 11 bases to trimming and J lost 9 bases, with 14 bases between them. CDR3 in amino acids: CAGAGRSEQFF. CDR3 nucleotide sequence: TGTGCCGGGGCGGGACGGAGTGAGCAGTTCTTC.

In its sample, this clone was seen many times. The chain employs TRBV25-1 and TRBJ2-5; tentative D call: TRBD1 (6 bases). The germline V gene encodes CDR1 MGHDK and CDR2 SYGVNS. The CDR3 covers 14 residues. Trimming took 2 bases from V and 2 from J, leaving 9 bases between them. CDR3 coding DNA: TGTGCCAGCAGTGAAAGGGGACATCAAGAGACCCAGTACTTC. Translation gives CASSERGHQETQYF.

A single count supports this clone. This chain links TRBV11-3 with TRBJ2-3; 9 bases match TRBD2. The V gene's germline CDR1 is SGHNT and CDR2 YENEEA. The CDR3 totals 16 residues. The junction had 8 bases not matched to a gene; V was cut back by 1 base and J by 6 bases. CDR3 residues: CASSLGGLAVGDTQYF. CDR3 in DNA: TGTGCCAGCAGCTTAGGGGGACTAGCTGTCGGGGATACGCAGTATTTT.

V usage is TRBV4-1 and J usage is TRBJ2-7; TRBD1 aligns across 10 bases. CDR3 size: 18 residues. J lost 2 bases, V lost 4 bases, and 14 bases had no gene match. Germline V gene sequence: CDR1 MGHRA, CDR2 YSYEKL. CDR3 in amino acids: CASSPRGQGRIGPYEQYF. The CDR3 DNA reads TGCGCCAGCAGCCCGAGGGGACAGGGGAGAATCGGCCCCTACGAGCAGTACTTC.

The chain is built from TRBV30 and TRBJ1-2, with D maybe TRBD1 (5 bases). V was cut by 1 base and J by 2 bases, with 11 bases left in between. Germline-derived CDR1 and CDR2 are GTSNPN and SVGIG (reference sequence). There are 14 residues in the CDR3. The CDR3, as DNA: TGTGCCTGGAGTGCCCAGGGTCGAAACTATGGCTACACCTTC. Protein product: CAWSAQGRNYGYTF.

This clone was recorded only once. The chain combines TRBV30 with TRBJ1-1, with D uncertain. This CDR3 has 15 amino acids. V lost 0 bases and J lost 1, with 12 bases in between. In germline, CDR1 is GTSNPN, CDR2 SVGIG (reference sequence). The CDR3 region is CAWSVSPGANTEAFF. The DNA for the CDR3 is TGTGCCTGGAGTGTATCTCCGGGAGCGAACACTGAAGCTTTCTTT.

V is TRBV2 and J is TRBJ1-2; 7 positions match TRBD1. CDR3 length: 15 amino acids. Germline V gene data show CDR1 as SNHLY and CDR2 as FYNNEI. V gave up 6 bases and J gave up 3 bases; unmatched junction bases: 10. CDR3 sequence reads: CASSLTITGDYGYTF. For the CDR3, the DNA is TGTGCCAGCAGCCTAACCATAACAGGGGACTATGGCTACACCTTC.

The chain is built from TRBV7-9 and TRBJ1-6, with unresolved D. Deletions cut 1 base from V and 0 bases from J, with 7 bases between. Germline V lookup: CDR1 SEHNR, CDR2 FQNEAQ (reference sequence). CDR3 length: 16 amino acids. DNA for the CDR3: TGTGCCAGCAGCTTAGGCGGCGGCTCCTATAATTCACCCCTCCACTTT. Encoded protein: CASSLGGGSYNSPLHF.

In this sample, this clone turned up a few times. The rearrangement links TRBV10-2 to TRBJ2-3; 10 nucleotides align to TRBD2. The CDR3 totals 16 residues. From germline, CDR1 is WSHSY and CDR2 SAAADI. Losses at the gene ends were 2 bases for V and 4 bases for J; bases not matched to a gene: 6. The CDR3 spells CASSEALGLAADTQYF. The DNA of the CDR3 is TGCGCCAGCAGTGAGGCTCTTGGACTAGCGGCAGATACGCAGTATTTT.

The chain joins TRBV7-9 to TRBJ1-3; a weak D match, TRBD1 (6 bases). CDR1 SEHNR and CDR2 FQNEAQ come from the germline V gene (reference sequence). This CDR3 has 13 amino acids. The V and J ends lost 7 bases and 1 base respectively, with 8 bases between them. The CDR3 DNA follows: TGTGCCAGCACCCAGGGGTCTGGAAACACCATATATTTT. The encoded protein is CASTQGSGNTIYF.